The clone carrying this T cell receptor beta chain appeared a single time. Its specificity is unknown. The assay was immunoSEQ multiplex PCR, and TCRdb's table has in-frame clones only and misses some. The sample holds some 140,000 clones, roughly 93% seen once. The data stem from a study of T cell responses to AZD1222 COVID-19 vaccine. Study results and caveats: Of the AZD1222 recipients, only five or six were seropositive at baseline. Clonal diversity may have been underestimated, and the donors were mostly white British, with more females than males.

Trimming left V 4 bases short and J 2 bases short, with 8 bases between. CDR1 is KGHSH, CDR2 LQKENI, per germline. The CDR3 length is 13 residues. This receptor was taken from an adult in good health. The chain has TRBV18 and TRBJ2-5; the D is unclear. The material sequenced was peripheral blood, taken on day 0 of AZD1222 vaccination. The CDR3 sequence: CASSRRQQETQYF. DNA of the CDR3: TGTGCCAGCTCACGACGCCAGCAAGAGACCCAGTACTTC.